These 30 T cell receptor beta chains share one sample of origin, sequenced in a study of Graves' ophthalmopathy and Graves' hyperthyroidism. RNA transcripts yielded amplified TCR beta CDR3 regions. Second-round multiplex PCR came after first-round RT-PCR with HTBI primers. TCRdb redid the calling of the multiplex PCR reads with MiXCR, one entry per CDR3 protein. The table has a few hundred thousand distinct CDR3 sequences, roughly 15% seen once. The sequenced material came from peripheral blood. The receptors originated from a woman aged 18 to 35 with stable Graves' hyperthyroidism.

This clonotype was recorded at least ten times. The chain carries TRBV20-1 and TRBJ1-6, with D uncertain. This CDR3 is 15 amino acids long. Deletions cut 0 bases from V and 10 bases from J, with 16 bases between. Germline V CDR1 and CDR2: DFQATT, SNEGSKA (reference sequence). CDR3 sequence reads: CSARDQNSQGSPLHF. CDR3 sequence (DNA): TGCAGTGCTAGAGATCAGAACAGCCAAGGCTCACCCCTCCACTTT.

The V call is TRBV5-8, the J call TRBJ1-1; D perhaps matches TRBD1 (5 bases). This CDR3 region has 14 residues. Trimming left V 3 bases short and J 5 bases short, with 14 bases between. In germline, CDR1 is SGHTS, CDR2 YDEGEE. The CDR3, as DNA: TGTGCCAGCAGCTCCAGGGAGGTTGGGACTGAAGCTTTCTTT. It translates to CASSSREVGTEAFF. Full variable domain (rest looked up from reference TRBV5-8 and TRBJ1-1): EAGVTQSPTHLIKTRGQQATLRCSPISGHTSVYWYQQALGLGLQFLLWYDEGEERNRGNFPPRFSGRQFPNYSSELNVNALELEDSALYLCASSSREVGTEAFFGQGTRLTVV.

This clonotype came up many times. The chain employs TRBV6-1 and TRBJ2-4; D is unclear. Germline V CDR1 and CDR2: MNHNS, SASEGT. Trimming stripped 3 bases from V and 1 base from J, with 13 bases between. The CDR3 sequence is 16 residues long. The CDR3 DNA reads TGTGCCAGCAGTGACCGCGGAAGAGAGGCCAAAAACATTCAGTACTTC. It codes for CASSDRGREAKNIQYF.

This clonotype was seen ten or more times. V and J are TRBV6-1 and TRBJ2-5; D ambiguous. Germline assignment: CDR1 MNHNS and CDR2 SASEGT. V lost 6 bases and J 0 bases, leaving 5 bases between the germline ends. The CDR3 sequence is 12 residues long. The CDR3 spells CASRMYQETQYF. CDR3 bases: TGTGCCAGCAGAATGTACCAAGAGACCCAGTACTTC.

In its sample, this clonotype was seen many times. J is TRBJ1-1 and V is TRBV29-1; D may be TRBD1 (5 bases). Germline V gene sequence: CDR1 SQVTM, CDR2 ANQGSEA. Trimming removed 6 bases at V and 6 bases at J, with 11 bases between. There are 11 residues in the CDR3. The CDR3 nucleotides read TGCAGCGTACAGGTTATGGCTGAAGCTTTCTTT. It yields the protein CSVQVMAEAFF.

Of note for this clonotype: A much larger clone differs by one base, so this may be a read error. This CDR3 fails to terminate in the conserved phenylalanine or tryptophan, so it likely reflects a read error. The chain carries TRBV19 and TRBJ2-6; D not resolved. V was shortened by 5 bases and J by 1 base, with 9 bases between the two germline ends. CDR3 length: 15 amino acids. Germline CDR1 reads LNHDA; CDR2 reads SQIVND (reference sequence). The CDR3 sequence is CASSPQESGANVLTV. The CDR3 DNA follows: TGTGCCAGTAGTCCACAAGAGTCTGGGGCCAACGTCCTGACTGTC.

This clonotype was seen ten or more times. V gene TRBV11-2 combines with J gene TRBJ1-1; TRBD1 agrees at 8 bases. V shed 3 bases, J shed 7 bases, and the junction held 4 bases outside the gene matches. Germline CDR1 SGHAT, CDR2 FQNNGV. This CDR3 has 13 amino acids. CDR3 DNA sequence: TGTGCCAGCAGCTTGAGACAGGGGAGTGAAGCTTTCTTT. Translated: CASSLRQGSEAFF.

This clonotype was seen ten or more times. The chain employs TRBV20-1 and TRBJ2-5; tentatively, D is TRBD1 (5 bases). The CDR3 has 12 residues. V lost 4 bases, J lost 3 bases, and 9 bases lay in between. Germline V gene sequence: CDR1 DFQATT, CDR2 SNEGSKA (reference sequence). The CDR3 DNA reads as TGCAGTGCTATAGGCAGGGAAGAGACCCAGTACTTC. Encoded protein: CSAIGREETQYF.

The table lists this clonotype with many counts. This chain connects TRBV11-3 to TRBJ2-2; D perhaps matches TRBD1 (6 bases). Trimming pared 1 base from V and 9 bases from J, leaving 12 bases between. CDR3 length: 14 residues. Germline V CDR1 and CDR2: SGHNT, YENEEA. The CDR3 nucleotides read TGTGCCAGCAGCTTAGGCAGGGGACGGAGGGAGCTGTTTTTT. Amino acids: CASSLGRGRRELFF.

This clonotype was counted ten times or more. The J gene is TRBJ2-7, the V gene TRBV5-1; TRBD1 matches 10 bases. Per the germline V gene, CDR1 is SGHRS and CDR2 is YFSETQ. The CDR3 runs 15 residues. V lost 0 bases, J lost 5 bases, and 5 bases stayed unmatched. For the CDR3, the DNA is TGCGCCAGCAGCTTGGGACAGGGGGCATCCAACGAGCAGTACTTC. It encodes CASSLGQGASNEQYF.

This clonotype was seen at least ten times. J is TRBJ1-1 and V is TRBV7-9; D unresolved. Trimming took 5 bases from V and 3 from J, leaving 13 bases between them. Germline V gene sequence: CDR1 SEHNR, CDR2 FQNEAQ (reference sequence). The CDR3 is made up of 14 amino acids. CDR3 residues: CASSLHDGDTEAFF. CDR3 nucleotides: TGTGCCAGCAGCCTACATGACGGTGACACTGAAGCTTTCTTT.

This clonotype occurred a few times. The rearrangement joins TRBV7-3 to TRBJ2-2; tentatively, D is TRBD2 (5 bases). V was clipped by 5 bases and J by 3 bases, with 13 bases between them. Germline V gives CDR1 SGHTA, CDR2 FQGTGA. The CDR3 extends over 15 amino acids. CDR3 nucleotides: TGTGCCAGCAGCGCGATTTTCGGGGACACCGGGGAGCTGTTTTTT. This codes for CASSAIFGDTGELFF. Filled out from reference TRBV7-3 and TRBJ2-2, the complete variable domain reads GAGVSQTPSNKVTEKGKYVELRCDPISGHTALYWYRQSLGQGPEFLIYFQGTGAADDSGLPNDRFFAVRPEGSVSTLKIQRTERGDSAVYLCASSAIFGDTGELFFGEGSRLTVL.

The sample holds many counts of this clonotype. This sequence joins TRBV5-1 and TRBJ1-1; perhaps TRBD1 as D (6 bases). V was cut by 2 bases and J by 2 bases, with 13 bases left in between. From germline, CDR1 is SGHRS and CDR2 YFSETQ. The CDR3 consists of 15 residues. CDR3 loop: CASSFGTPDNTEAFF. The CDR3 DNA follows: TGCGCCAGCAGCTTCGGGACACCCGACAACACTGAAGCTTTCTTT.

This clonotype was found many times. The rearrangement uses TRBV12-3 or TRBV12-4 and TRBJ1-2; the D gene is possibly TRBD1 (6 bases). The CDR3 runs 14 residues. V lost 5 bases and J lost 8, with 18 bases in between. CDR3 coding DNA: TGTGCCAGCAGTCTCCGACAGGCACTGGGCGGCTACACCTTC. This codes for CASSLRQALGGYTF.

This clonotype was seen many times. This chain uses TRBV29-1 with TRBJ1-2; D is unclear. Deletions cut 6 bases from V and 7 bases from J, with 18 bases between. The CDR3 sequence is 13 residues long. Germline V lookup: CDR1 SQVTM, CDR2 ANQGSEA. The CDR3 region has the DNA TGCAGCGTCGGACGGGGAGACTTCGGTGGCTACACCTTC. Translating it yields CSVGRGDFGGYTF.

This clonotype was seen at least ten times. CDR3: CASSVEGQGGTEAFF. The CDR3 DNA reads TGTGCCAGCAGCGTAGAGGGTCAGGGTGGGACTGAAGCTTTCTTT. The chain couples TRBV9 to TRBJ1-1; tentatively, D is TRBD1 (5 bases). Per germline, CDR1 SGDLS and CDR2 YYNGEE. The V gene lost 0 bases and the J gene lost 5 bases, with 14 bases spanning the gap. The CDR3 sequence is 15 residues long.

This clonotype came up many times. The chain links TRBV11-3 to TRBJ1-2, with a weak D call TRBD1 (5 bases). The germline V gene has CDR1 SGHNT and CDR2 YENEEA. V was pared by 4 bases and J by 3 bases, with 21 bases between. The CDR3 consists of 17 residues. The CDR3 reads CASSSSRWGNSDYGYTF. The CDR3 DNA reads as TGTGCCAGCAGCTCTTCCCGGTGGGGGAATTCTGACTATGGCTACACCTTC.

At least ten counts were recorded for this clonotype. The V and J genes are TRBV12-3 or TRBV12-4 and TRBJ1-3; unclear D gene. V dropped 5 bases and J dropped 4 bases, with 9 bases sitting between them. This CDR3 has 13 residues. In DNA, the CDR3 is TGTGCCAGCAGTCCCTATATGGGAAACACCATATATTTT. It translates to CASSPYMGNTIYF.

Ten or more counts support this clonotype. The V and J genes are TRBV29-1 and TRBJ2-7, with TRBD1 matching over 9 bases. The CDR3 is 16 amino acids. The junction had 15 bases not matched to a gene; V was cut back by 6 bases and J by 3 bases. CDR1 SQVTM and CDR2 ANQGSEA come from the germline V gene. CDR3 residues: CSVALGTGPRFYEQYF. The CDR3 region has the DNA TGCAGCGTGGCCCTAGGGACAGGGCCCAGATTCTACGAGCAGTACTTC.

This clonotype was picked up many times. The chain combines TRBV20-1 with TRBJ1-1; 9 bases align to TRBD1. The V gene's germline CDR1 is DFQATT and CDR2 SNEGSKA (reference sequence). Trimming took 2 bases from V and 0 from J; bases not matched to a gene: 13. This CDR3 contains 18 residues. The CDR3, as DNA: TGCAGTGCTAGACGAAGATACAGGGGGCGAAACCTGAACACTGAAGCTTTCTTT. Its translation: CSARRRYRGRNLNTEAFF.

Points on this clonotype: A read error may account for a junction end that differs from germline. J is TRBJ1-6 and V is TRBV19; tentatively, D is TRBD1 (6 bases). The CDR3 contains 14 residues. Per germline, CDR1 LNHDA and CDR2 SQIVND (reference sequence). DNA of the CDR3: TGTTCCAGTCAAAACAGGGTTTTCGATTCACCCCTCCACTTT. Protein: CSSQNRVFDSPLHF.

CDR3 bases: TGTGCCAGCAGCTTACCTCCGAGGGGGGAAGAGACCCAGTACTTC. Its protein product is CASSLPPRGEETQYF. The V gene is TRBV7-6, the J gene TRBJ2-5; perhaps D is TRBD1 or TRBD2 (6 bases each). The CDR3 extends over 15 amino acids. V dropped 2 bases and J dropped 3 bases, with 13 bases sitting between them. Germline V gene sequence: CDR1 SGHVS, CDR2 FNYEAQ.

The sample holds one count of this clonotype. Likely a read error: the CDR3 ends without its conserved phenylalanine or tryptophan. The V and J genes are TRBV7-2 and TRBJ1-3; 8 bases are a match to TRBD1. Germline assignment: CDR1 SGHTA and CDR2 FQGNSA. With 0 bases clipped from V and 0 bases from J, the junction kept 1 base outside the gene matches. CDR3 size: 16 residues. The CDR3 nucleotides read TGTGCCAGCAGCTTAGCCGGGACAGGCTCTGGAAACACCATATATTTG. Residues: CASSLAGTGSGNTIYL.

In its sample, this clonotype was seen many times. The chain combines TRBV6-2 or TRBV6-3 with TRBJ1-3, with D possibly TRBD1 on 5 matching bases. Germline CDR1 MNHEY, CDR2 SVGEGT. V gave up 7 bases and J gave up 11 bases, with 18 bases separating them. The CDR3 extends over 13 amino acids. CDR3 region: CASNFDRRSAIYF. DNA of the CDR3: TGTGCCAGCAACTTCGACAGACGGTCTGCCATATATTTT.

This clonotype was recorded many times. The rearrangement joins TRBV7-3 to TRBJ1-1; no clear D. This CDR3 is built from 13 residues. V was clipped by 8 bases and J by 2 bases, with 12 bases between them. CDR1 is SGHTA and CDR2 is FQGTGA in the germline V gene. CDR3 nucleotides: TGTGCCAGCTCAAGGGCACCTAACACTGAAGCTTTCTTT. Translation: CASSRAPNTEAFF.

There are many counts of this clonotype. This chain's CDR3 is CASEGLSSYEQYF. The CDR3 region has the DNA TGTGCTAGTGAGGGGCTAAGCTCCTACGAGCAGTACTTC. The genes are TRBV12-5 and TRBJ2-7; possible D gene TRBD1, 5 bases. Trimming removed 7 bases at V and 0 bases at J, with 10 bases between. CDR3 length: 13 amino acids. Germline V gene lookup returns CDR1 LGHNT and CDR2 FRNRAP.

There are many counts of this clonotype. One end of the junction varies from germline; a read error may be responsible. The chain is built from TRBV5-1 and TRBJ2-5; TRBD1 is a possible D gene (6 bases). Germline V lookup: CDR1 SGHRS, CDR2 YFSETQ. This CDR3 spans 16 amino acids. CDR3 nucleotide sequence: TGCGCCAGCAGCTTCTTGACAGGCATCGTCCAAGGGACCCAGTACTTC. Its protein product is CASSFLTGIVQGTQYF.

This clonotype showed up many times. The J gene is TRBJ1-2, the V gene TRBV29-1, with 7 bases aligning to TRBD1. The CDR3 runs 13 residues. Germline lookup yields CDR1 SQVTM and CDR2 ANQGSEA. V shed 6 bases, J shed 0 bases, and the junction held 4 bases outside the gene matches. The CDR3 DNA follows: TGCAGCGTCACTGACAGGGCTAACTATGGCTACACCTTC. Protein: CSVTDRANYGYTF.

In this sample, this clonotype turned up a few times. V usage is TRBV27 and J usage is TRBJ2-2; 12 nucleotides line up with TRBD2. V was pared by 3 bases and J by 5 bases, with 10 bases of the junction left unmatched. The CDR3 consists of 18 residues. Germline V CDR1 and CDR2: MNHEY, SMNVEV (reference sequence). The CDR3 is CASSFFGLAGFLTGELFF. CDR3 nucleotide sequence: TGTGCCAGCAGTTTTTTTGGACTAGCGGGGTTTCTTACCGGGGAGCTGTTTTTT.

V and J are TRBV18 and TRBJ2-7; no clear D gene. CDR3 length: 16 amino acids. The germline CDR1 and CDR2 sequences are KGHSH and LQKENI. V shed 0 bases and J shed 0 bases, with 12 bases lying between them. The CDR3: CASSPPRGPSSYEQYF. CDR3 nucleotides: TGTGCCAGCTCACCACCGAGAGGCCCGAGCTCCTACGAGCAGTACTTC.